The next 24 T cell receptor beta chains were all read from a single sample in a study of radiotherapy plus CTLA-4 blockade in lung cancer. The table came from immunoSEQ multiplex PCR; TCRdb's copy has only in-frame clones and leaves some out. In the table there are roughly 76,000 clones, approximately 73% of which are singletons. Material: peripheral blood, obtained from a patient treated with radiotherapy plus ipilimumab. The receptors were sampled from a human donor with non-small cell lung cancer whose response to radiotherapy plus ipilimumab could not be evaluated.

V and J are TRBV5-1 and TRBJ1-1, with 9 bases matching TRBD1. The germline V gene encodes CDR1 SGHRS and CDR2 YFSETQ. There are 16 residues in the CDR3. The trim removed 0 bases at V and 0 bases at J, leaving 3 bases unmatched. CDR3 in DNA: TGCGCCAGCAGCTTGGGACAGGGGGATCTGAACACTGAAGCTTTCTTT. It encodes CASSLGQGDLNTEAFF.

The chain couples TRBV7-9 to TRBJ1-1, with TRBD1 matching over 8 bases. The germline CDR1 and CDR2 sequences are SEHNR and FQNEAQ (reference sequence). This CDR3 region has 13 residues. The V segment lost 5 bases and the J segment 4 bases; nucleotides outside the gene matches: 3. CDR3: CASSTDRATEAFF. CDR3 bases: TGTGCCAGCAGCACGGACAGGGCCACTGAAGCTTTCTTT. Full variable domain (remainder filled in from reference TRBV7-9 and TRBJ1-1): DTGVSQNPRHKITKRGQNVTFRCDPISEHNRLYWYRQTLGQGPEFLTYFQNEAQLEKSRLLSDRFSAERPKGSFSTLEIQRTEQGDSAMYLCASSTDRATEAFFGQGTRLTVV.

The chain carries TRBV27 and TRBJ2-6; D might be TRBD2 (6 bases). The CDR3 runs to 14 residues. The V gene's germline CDR1 is MNHEY and CDR2 SMNVEV (reference sequence). The V and J ends lost 7 bases and 0 bases respectively, with 7 bases between them. CDR3 in amino acids: CASKRVSGANVLTF. CDR3 coding DNA: TGTGCCAGCAAGCGGGTCTCTGGGGCCAACGTCCTGACTTTC.

This rearrangement joins TRBV6-1 to TRBJ1-1; 8 bases map to TRBD1. Germline CDR1 and CDR2: MNHNS and SASEGT. V was clipped by 2 bases and J by 1 base; unmatched bases: 6. The CDR3 length is 16 residues. The CDR3 DNA is TGTGCCAGCAGTGAATGGGACAGGTGGTCGAACACTGAAGCTTTCTTT. This translates into CASSEWDRWSNTEAFF.

The CDR3 DNA sequence: TGCGCCAGCAGCTCCCCGGGGACCTACGAGCAGTACTTC. This translates into CASSSPGTYEQYF. The chain joins TRBV5-1 to TRBJ2-7; D might be TRBD2 (5 bases). Trimming cost V 3 bases and J 2 bases, with 9 bases left between them. The length of the CDR3 is 13 residues. Germline loops: CDR1 SGHRS, CDR2 YFSETQ.

The gene calls are TRBV15 and TRBJ1-1; the D is unclear. Germline CDR1 LNHNV, CDR2 YYDKDF (reference sequence). V was pared by 5 bases and J by 1 base, with 11 bases between. The CDR3 is 14 amino acids. The CDR3 is CATSFSLRNTEAFF. CDR3 nucleotides: TGTGCCACCAGCTTTTCTCTCAGGAACACTGAAGCTTTCTTT.

This clone was detected only a few times. The CDR3: CSASRGQEAFF. In nucleotides, the CDR3 is TGCAGTGCTAGTCGTGGACAGGAAGCTTTCTTT. The gene calls are TRBV20-1 and TRBJ1-1; TRBD1 might be the D (6 bases). Trimming cost V 3 bases and J 8 bases, with 10 bases left between them. Germline V gene lookup returns CDR1 DFQATT and CDR2 SNEGSKA (reference sequence). The CDR3 length is 11 residues.

This chain links TRBV9 with TRBJ1-4; D might be TRBD1 (6 bases). The CDR3 is 15 residues long. Trimming cost V 4 bases and J 8 bases, with 18 bases left between them. Germline V gene lookup returns CDR1 SGDLS and CDR2 YYNGEE. The CDR3 protein is CASSPKGGSEEKLFF. In nucleotides, the CDR3 is TGTGCCAGCAGCCCCAAAGGGGGTTCTGAGGAAAAACTGTTTTTT. Variable domain in full (rest from reference TRBV9 and TRBJ1-4): DSGVTQTPKHLITATGQRVTLRCSPRSGDLSVYWYQQSLDQGLQFLIQYYNGEERAKGNILERFSAQQFPDLHSELNLSSLELGDSALYFCASSPKGGSEEKLFFGSGTQLSVL.

The J gene is TRBJ2-1, the V gene TRBV7-9, with unresolved D. V was cut by 1 base and J by 7 bases, with 5 bases left in between. The germline CDR1 and CDR2 sequences are SEHNR and FQNEAQ (reference sequence). The CDR3 loop spans 12 amino acids. The CDR3 nucleotides read TGTGCCAGCAGCTTAGTTGCGAATGAGCAGTTCTTC. It encodes CASSLVANEQFF.

This chain uses TRBV28 with TRBJ2-1; D is unclear. The CDR3 is 14 residues long. V gave up 7 bases and J gave up 4 bases, with 14 bases separating them. Germline loops: CDR1 MDHEN, CDR2 SYDVKM. This chain's CDR3 is CASTLASAYNEQFF. In DNA, the CDR3 is TGTGCCAGCACCCTCGCGTCTGCATACAATGAGCAGTTCTTC.

This clone was seen more than once but under ten times. The chain has TRBV2 and TRBJ1-4; no reliable D call. Germline V gives CDR1 SNHLY, CDR2 FYNNEI. The V gene lost 7 bases and the J gene lost 8 bases, with 11 bases spanning the gap. CDR3 length: 12 amino acids. CDR3 in DNA: TGTGCCAGCATGGAGGGTAACGAAAAACTGTTTTTT. As protein: CASMEGNEKLFF.

The chain links TRBV7-3 to TRBJ2-3; 11 nucleotides match TRBD2. The CDR3 is 15 amino acids. Trimming removed 4 bases from V and 4 bases from J; junction bases left unmatched: 4. CDR1 SGHTA and CDR2 FQGTGA come from the germline V gene. The CDR3 reads CASSSSGRIADTQYF. The CDR3 DNA follows: TGTGCCAGCAGCTCTAGCGGGAGGATCGCAGATACGCAGTATTTT.

V gene TRBV7-2 combines with J gene TRBJ1-5; TRBD1 is a possible D gene (5 bases). Trimming cost V 5 bases and J 5 bases, with 13 bases left between them. The V gene's germline CDR1 is SGHTA and CDR2 FQGNSA. The CDR3 covers 14 residues. The CDR3 here is CASSLQWGDQPQHF. For the CDR3, the DNA is TGTGCCAGCAGCCTCCAATGGGGGGATCAGCCCCAGCATTTT.

This clone is a singleton in its sample. The chain uses TRBV5-6 and TRBJ2-5; a weak D match, TRBD2 (6 bases). V was clipped by 6 bases and J by 2 bases, with 14 bases between them. Germline-derived CDR1 and CDR2 are SGHDT and YYEEEE. The CDR3 has 14 residues. CDR3 coding DNA: TGTGCCAGCACCCTCGGGGCGGGGCAAGAGACCCAGTACTTC. Its translation: CASTLGAGQETQYF.

This rearrangement joins TRBV5-1 to TRBJ1-3; the D is unclear. V lost 0 bases and J lost 0, with 10 bases in between. CDR3 length: 16 residues. The germline gives CDR1 SGHRS, CDR2 YFSETQ. CDR3 region: CASSLVAGPSGNTIYF. In DNA, the CDR3 is TGCGCCAGCAGCTTGGTTGCTGGGCCCTCTGGAAACACCATATATTTT.

This chain joins TRBV4-3 and TRBJ2-5; D remains unclear. There are 13 residues in the CDR3. V lost 1 base and J 0 bases, leaving 3 bases between the germline ends. Germline CDR1 is LGHNA and CDR2 is YSLEER. The DNA of the CDR3 is TGCGCCAGCAGCCAAGTAGACCAAGAGACCCAGTACTTC. It encodes CASSQVDQETQYF.

This clone is a singleton in its sample. The J gene is TRBJ1-1, the V gene TRBV11-1; a weak D match, TRBD1 (6 bases). The CDR3 consists of 13 residues. Trimming left V 0 bases short and J 5 bases short, with 7 bases between. CDR1 is SGHAT and CDR2 is FQDESV in the germline V gene (reference sequence). In DNA, the CDR3 is TGTGCCAGCAGCTTAGCCGGGACAACTGAAGCTTTCTTT. Residues: CASSLAGTTEAFF.

The genes are TRBV7-2 and TRBJ2-5, with 7 positions matching TRBD1. V shed 7 bases, J shed 0 bases, and the junction held 8 bases outside the gene matches. Germline CDR1 SGHTA, CDR2 FQGNSA. This CDR3 comprises 15 residues. CDR3 loop: CASTAQDRDQETQYF. DNA for the CDR3: TGTGCCAGCACCGCACAAGACAGGGACCAAGAGACCCAGTACTTC.

This rearrangement joins TRBV6-5 to TRBJ1-6; 7 positions match TRBD1. V shed 7 bases and J 8 bases; nucleotides not matched to a gene: 8. Germline V gives CDR1 MNHEY, CDR2 SVGAGI. This CDR3 region has 14 residues. CDR3 DNA sequence: TGTGCCAGCAAAGAAGGGGGCAATTATTCACCCCTCCACTTT. It yields the protein CASKEGGNYSPLHF.

This clone was detected only a few times. The chain links TRBV7-2 to TRBJ1-6; 8 positions agree with TRBD1. CDR1 is SGHTA, CDR2 FQGNSA, per germline. CDR3 length: 16 amino acids. V lost 1 base to trimming and J lost 9 bases; unmatched junction nucleotides: 8. The CDR3 DNA reads as TGTGCCAGCAGCTTAGGAATTGGACAGGGCAGTTCACCCCTCCACTTT. Residues: CASSLGIGQGSSPLHF.

The V and J genes are TRBV7-9 and TRBJ2-5; 11 nucleotides match TRBD2. This CDR3 has 18 residues. V lost 10 bases and J lost 0; bases outside the gene matches: 16. CDR1 and CDR2 (germline): SEHNR, FQNEAQ (reference sequence). The CDR3 loop is CATPPASGGPRYQETQYF. The CDR3 nucleotides are TGTGCCACCCCCCCGGCTAGCGGGGGGCCCCGTTACCAAGAGACCCAGTACTTC.

CDR3 DNA sequence: TGTGCCAGCAGCCCTAAGGGTAGCGGGAGAACTGGGGCCAACGTCCTGACTTTC. This translates into CASSPKGSGRTGANVLTF. This chain links TRBV7-3 with TRBJ2-6; 9 nucleotides line up with TRBD2. V lost 5 bases, J lost 2 bases, and 10 bases stayed unmatched. Germline V gene data show CDR1 as SGHTA and CDR2 as FQGTGA. CDR3 length equals 18 residues.

This clone was counted a few times. CDR3 sequence reads: CASSRTGDNEQFF. CDR3 nucleotides: TGTGCCAGCAGCAGAACAGGGGACAATGAGCAGTTCTTC. V is TRBV7-7 and J is TRBJ2-1, with 7 bases lining up with TRBD1. This CDR3 has 13 residues. Trimming removed 5 bases from V and 5 bases from J; junction bases left unmatched: 3. Germline V gene data show CDR1 as SSHAT and CDR2 as FNYEAQ (reference sequence).

In regard to this clone: The same CDR3 also results from other DNA sequences found in this sample. The chain's CDR3 is CSVSGGNYGYTF. The CDR3, as DNA: TGCAGCGTTTCGGGGGGCAACTATGGCTACACCTTC. The V call is TRBV29-1, the J call TRBJ1-2; D possibly corresponds to TRBD1 (6 bases). The CDR3 has 12 residues. Trimming removed 5 bases from V and 2 bases from J, with 9 bases in between. Germline V gene lookup returns CDR1 SQVTM and CDR2 ANQGSEA.